The 14 T cell receptor beta chains below all came from one sample that was sequenced in a study of blood T cell repertoires in COVID-19. The repertoire was sequenced with immunoSEQ multiplex PCR; TCRdb's copy has only in-frame clones and lacks some. The repertoire holds more than 250,000 clones, with 80% to 90% as singletons. Sequences were obtained from peripheral blood. These receptors all stem from a man aged 50-60 years with active or convalescent COVID-19.

This clone has just one count. The chain is built from TRBV5-1 and TRBJ1-6; perhaps TRBD1 as D (6 bases). The germline CDR1 and CDR2 sequences are SGHRS and YFSETQ. CDR3 length: 14 amino acids. V lost 4 bases and J 8 bases, leaving 13 bases between the germline ends. CDR3 bases: TGCGCCAGCAGCGGGGGACAATGGGATTCACCCCTCCACTTT. Its translation: CASSGGQWDSPLHF.

This clone was counted a single time. A read error may produce the germline difference seen at one junction end. V gene TRBV7-8 combines with J gene TRBJ2-5, with a possible D match to TRBD1 (6 bases). The CDR3 covers 15 residues. Germline V gene data show CDR1 as SGHVS and CDR2 as FQNEAQ. The CDR3 DNA is TGTGCCAGCAGCCTAGCCAGGGGTGGTTCAGGAGCCCAGTACTTC. Translating it yields CASSLARGGSGAQYF.

This clone turned up a few times. J is TRBJ1-2 and V is TRBV24-1; D remains unclear. The CDR3 covers 12 residues. V was shortened by 3 bases and J by 5 bases, with 6 bases between the two germline ends. CDR1 is KGHDR, CDR2 SFDVKD, per germline. For the CDR3, the DNA is TGTGCCACCAGTGATCCCTTTTATGGCTACACCTTC. Its translation: CATSDPFYGYTF.

J is TRBJ2-7 and V is TRBV7-9; TRBD1 matches at 9 bases. The germline V gene encodes CDR1 SEHNR and CDR2 FQNEAQ (reference sequence). CDR3 length: 18 amino acids. V shed 1 base and J 6 bases; nucleotides not matched to a gene: 16. The DNA of the CDR3 is TGTGCCAGCAGCTTAGGTCTCACCGGGACAGGGTTTGGCCGCGAGCAGTACTTC. The encoded protein is CASSLGLTGTGFGREQYF.

Many counts were recorded for this clone. The rearrangement links TRBV6-2 or TRBV6-3 to TRBJ1-6, with a tentative D call TRBD1 (6 bases). Trimming took off 4 bases at V and 0 bases at J, with 13 bases between the two ends. CDR1 and CDR2 (germline): MNHEY, SVGEGT. The length of the CDR3 is 17 residues. In DNA, the CDR3 is TGTGCCAGCAGTTTTACAGGGCCGAGCTCCTATAATTCACCCCTCCACTTT. This translates into CASSFTGPSSYNSPLHF.

The chain has TRBV5-4 and TRBJ2-7; 12 bases are a match to TRBD2. The J segment lost 12 bases and the V segment lost 2 bases, leaving 12 bases of the junction unmatched. CDR1 is SGHNT and CDR2 is YYREEE in the germline V gene (reference sequence). The CDR3 consists of 15 residues. The CDR3 protein is CASSLQLAGGSLWYF. The DNA of the CDR3 is TGTGCCAGCAGCTTACAACTAGCGGGGGGCTCTCTGTGGTACTTC.

Comments on this clone: This clone may be a read error of a much larger clone one base away. The chain recombines TRBV6-4 with TRBJ1-1, with 8 bases identical to TRBD1. The CDR3 is 13 residues long. Trimming removed 4 bases from V and 3 bases from J; junction bases left unmatched: 1. Germline assignment: CDR1 MRHNA and CDR2 SNTAGT. The CDR3 loop reads CASSVDRDTEAFF. The CDR3 bases are TGTGCCAGCAGTGTGGACAGGGACACTGAAGCTTTCTTT.

J is TRBJ2-6 and V is TRBV2, with 10 bases fitting TRBD1. After removal of 0 bases from V and 2 bases from J, the junction contained 4 bases not matched to a gene. The CDR3 runs to 18 residues. Germline V gene data show CDR1 as SNHLY and CDR2 as FYNNEI. This chain's CDR3 is CASSEAGQGFAGANVLTF. The CDR3 DNA is TGTGCCAGCAGTGAAGCGGGACAGGGGTTCGCTGGGGCCAACGTCCTGACTTTC.

The CDR3 DNA reads TGTGCCAGCAACCTGGTGGGCCGCCAAGAGACCCAGTACTTC. Encoded protein: CASNLVGRQETQYF. V gene TRBV2 combines with J gene TRBJ2-5, with D hard to call. Between the trimmed V and J ends, which lost 7 bases and 1 base, there was a span of 13 bases. Germline loops: CDR1 SNHLY, CDR2 FYNNEI. CDR3 length: 14 amino acids.

CDR3 coding DNA: TGCGCCAGCAGCCAAGAAAACAGGGGCACCGGGGAGCTGTTTTTT. This gives the protein CASSQENRGTGELFF. This rearrangement joins TRBV4-3 to TRBJ2-2; 7 bases align to TRBD1. Trimming took 0 bases from V and 4 from J; bases not matched to a gene: 2. CDR3 length: 15 amino acids. Germline CDR1 reads LGHNA; CDR2 reads YSLEER.

The chain joins TRBV5-5 to TRBJ2-2, with a possible D match to TRBD1 (7 bases). Between the trimmed V and J ends, which lost 2 bases and 4 bases, there was a span of 9 bases. CDR1 is SGHKS, CDR2 YYEKEE, per germline (reference sequence). The length of the CDR3 is 14 residues. CDR3 in DNA: TGTGCCAGCAGCTTCCAGGGGGGCACCGGGGAGCTGTTTTTT. This gives the protein CASSFQGGTGELFF.

The chain joins TRBV9 to TRBJ1-2; D might be TRBD1 (5 bases). V lost 0 bases and J 2 bases, leaving 11 bases between the germline ends. Germline CDR1 and CDR2: SGDLS and YYNGEE. The CDR3 has 15 residues. The CDR3: CASSVDRGANYGYTF. In DNA, the CDR3 is TGTGCCAGCAGCGTAGATAGGGGCGCGAACTATGGCTACACCTTC. Filled out from reference TRBV9 and TRBJ1-2, the complete variable domain reads DSGVTQTPKHLITATGQRVTLRCSPRSGDLSVYWYQQSLDQGLQFLIQYYNGEERAKGNILERFSAQQFPDLHSELNLSSLELGDSALYFCASSVDRGANYGYTFGSGTRLTVV.

The rearrangement joins TRBV6-6 to TRBJ2-3; D gene uncertain. This CDR3 spans 14 amino acids. Trimming stripped 0 bases from V and 0 bases from J, with 4 bases between. Germline V gene sequence: CDR1 MNHNY, CDR2 SVGAGI (reference sequence). The CDR3 reads CASSYSISTDTQYF. The CDR3 nucleotides read TGTGCCAGCAGTTACTCAATAAGCACAGATACGCAGTATTTT.

The genes are TRBV5-6 and TRBJ1-4, with D uncertain. Germline V gene data show CDR1 as SGHDT and CDR2 as YYEEEE. The CDR3 loop spans 16 amino acids. The V gene lost 2 bases and the J gene lost 4 bases, with 15 bases spanning the gap. The CDR3 is CASSLYLGSFNEKLFF. The CDR3 nucleotides read TGTGCCAGCAGCTTATATTTGGGCAGCTTTAATGAAAAACTGTTTTTT.